This entry lists 16 T cell receptor beta chains sequenced from one sample in a study of OX40 agonist ivuxolimab in advanced cancers. The method was immunoSEQ multiplex PCR; TCRdb's version includes in-frame clones alone and lacks a portion of them. The sample has about 25,000 clones; approximately 78% are singletons. This specimen consisted of CD4+ or CD8+ T cells sorted from blood, obtained in a trial of the OX40 agonist ivuxolimab. Every receptor here comes from an adult with an advanced solid tumor such as melanoma, head and neck, liver or kidney cancer.

This chain uses TRBV12-5 with TRBJ2-1, with D possibly matching TRBD2 (5 bases). The CDR3 consists of 14 residues. The germline V and J ends were trimmed by 3 bases and 0 bases, with 6 bases remaining between them. Germline CDR1 reads LGHNT; CDR2 reads FRNRAP. CDR3: CASGLADSYNEQFF. For the CDR3, the DNA is TGTGCTAGTGGTTTAGCGGACTCCTACAATGAGCAGTTCTTC.

The chain is built from TRBV7-9 and TRBJ1-6, with unresolved D. The germline V gene has CDR1 SEHNR and CDR2 FQNEAQ (reference sequence). Trimming removed 5 bases from V and 6 bases from J, with 8 bases in between. This CDR3 region has 13 residues. The DNA of the CDR3 is TGTGCCAGCAGCCGTGGATTTAATTCACCCCTCCACTTT. Translating it yields CASSRGFNSPLHF.

The chain has TRBV19 and TRBJ2-2; TRBD1 might be the D (6 bases). The ends were cut back, 0 bases at V and 4 bases at J, with 9 bases in the middle. The CDR3 length is 15 residues. The germline V gene has CDR1 LNHDA and CDR2 SQIVND (reference sequence). CDR3 loop: CASSIDRGGTGELFF. CDR3 sequence (DNA): TGTGCCAGTAGTATAGACAGGGGTGGCACCGGGGAGCTGTTTTTT.

The chain uses TRBV7-9 and TRBJ2-7; D unresolved. The germline gives CDR1 SEHNR, CDR2 FQNEAQ (reference sequence). The V gene lost 4 bases and the J gene lost 2 bases, with 18 bases spanning the gap. The CDR3 consists of 16 residues. In nucleotides, the CDR3 is TGTGCCAGCAGCTCCCCATTATCCCATGGGGCCTACGAGCAGTACTTC. Amino acids: CASSSPLSHGAYEQYF.

CDR3: CASLRTSGMSSYNEQFF. The CDR3 region has the DNA TGTGCCAGCTTAAGGACTAGCGGGATGAGCTCCTACAATGAGCAGTTCTTC. The chain employs TRBV27 and TRBJ2-1, with 12 bases that match TRBD2. J lost 0 bases, V lost 8 bases, and 8 bases had no gene match. The length of the CDR3 is 17 residues. Germline V lookup: CDR1 MNHEY, CDR2 SMNVEV (reference sequence).

In its sample, this clone was seen once. The CDR3 coding sequence is TGTGCCAGCAGCGGGACGGGGCAGGGGTTCGACACCGGGGAGCTGTTTTTT. It encodes CASSGTGQGFDTGELFF. The chain combines TRBV2 with TRBJ2-2, with D possibly being TRBD1 (6 bases). The CDR3 consists of 17 residues. V dropped 6 bases and J dropped 3 bases, with 20 bases sitting between them. CDR1 is SNHLY, CDR2 FYNNEI, per germline.

This clone is labeled large. J is TRBJ1-1 and V is TRBV18; 10 bases agree with TRBD1. This CDR3 is built from 19 residues. Germline assignment: CDR1 KGHSH and CDR2 LQKENI. The ends lost 1 base at V and 2 bases at J; junction bases unmatched: 13. The CDR3 region has the DNA TGTGCCAGCTCACCACGCCCGGGGACAGGGGAGTCAACTAACACTGAAGCTTTCTTT. This gives the protein CASSPRPGTGESTNTEAFF.

This clone was seen more than once but under ten times. V and J are TRBV2 and TRBJ1-3; 8 bases are shared with TRBD1. Unmatched junction bases numbered 11, after V lost 6 bases and J lost 4 bases. Germline V gives CDR1 SNHLY, CDR2 FYNNEI. This CDR3 has 16 residues. CDR3 in amino acids: CASSPFRTGRGNTIYF. The CDR3 bases are TGTGCCAGCAGCCCCTTCCGGACAGGGAGGGGAAACACCATATATTTT.

This clone was detected once. The rearrangement joins TRBV18 to TRBJ2-3; 9 bases fit TRBD2. The CDR3 sequence is 15 residues long. Germline V lookup: CDR1 KGHSH, CDR2 LQKENI. V dropped 5 bases and J dropped 5; count of bases not matched to a gene: 8. CDR3 sequence: CASSDVAGDVDTQYF. The CDR3 nucleotides are TGTGCCAGCTCAGACGTAGCGGGAGATGTAGATACGCAGTATTTT.

The rearrangement links TRBV28 to TRBJ1-6; D call uncertain. This CDR3 is 13 amino acids long. CDR1 MDHEN and CDR2 SYDVKM come from the germline V gene. Trimming removed 2 bases from V and 4 bases from J, with 3 bases in between. The DNA of the CDR3 is TGTGCCAGCAGTTTACCATATAATTCACCCCTCCACTTT. Protein product: CASSLPYNSPLHF.

This chain links TRBV5-4 with TRBJ1-1, with TRBD1 matching 10 bases. V was clipped by 0 bases and J by 11 bases; unmatched bases: 4. The CDR3 contains 13 residues. Germline loops: CDR1 SGHNT, CDR2 YYREEE (reference sequence). CDR3 sequence reads: CASSLGGTGEAFF. DNA of the CDR3: TGTGCCAGCAGCTTGGGGGGGACAGGGGAGGCTTTCTTT.

The V and J genes are TRBV25-1 and TRBJ2-7; D perhaps matches TRBD2 (7 bases). V shed 2 bases and J shed 3 bases, with 14 bases lying between them. Germline V gives CDR1 MGHDK, CDR2 SYGVNS. The CDR3 spans 15 residues. CDR3 sequence reads: CASSEGGALDYEQYF. The DNA of the CDR3 is TGTGCCAGCAGTGAAGGGGGGGCTCTGGACTACGAGCAGTACTTC.

This clone has a handful of counts. The chain combines TRBV7-2 with TRBJ2-7; the D is unclear. This CDR3 region has 11 residues. CDR1 SGHTA and CDR2 FQGNSA come from the germline V gene. The germline V and J ends were trimmed by 2 bases and 8 bases, with 7 bases remaining between them. CDR3 sequence: CASSLMTQQYF. CDR3 coding DNA: TGTGCCAGCAGCTTAATGACGCAGCAGTACTTC. The variable domain in full, completed from reference TRBV7-2 and TRBJ2-7, reads GAGVSQSPSNKVTEKGKDVELRCDPISGHTALYWYRQSLGQGLEFLIYFQGNSAPDKSGLPSDRFSAERTGGSVSTLTIQRTQQEDSAVYLCASSLMTQQYFGPGTRLTVT.

The J gene is TRBJ1-2, the V gene TRBV5-6; D is unresolved. The germline V gene has CDR1 SGHDT and CDR2 YYEEEE. The length of the CDR3 is 14 residues. The V end lost 3 bases, the J end lost 8 bases, and 17 bases lay between the germline ends. CDR3 bases: TGTGCCAGCAGCTCTCCGGGCCACACGGGAGGCTACACCTTC. Residues: CASSSPGHTGGYTF. Based on the CDR3 plus reference TRBV5-6 and TRBJ1-2, the full variable domain is DAGVTQSPTHLIKTRGQQVTLRCSPKSGHDTVSWYQQALGQGPQFIFQYYEEEERQRGNFPDRFSGHQFPNYSSELNVNALLLGDSALYLCASSSPGHTGGYTFGSGTRLTVV.

CDR3 sequence reads: CASSPGTGTGNTIYF. The DNA for the CDR3 is TGTGCCAGCTCACCAGGGACAGGGACAGGAAACACCATATATTTT. This rearrangement joins TRBV18 to TRBJ1-3, with TRBD1 matching over 9 bases. Germline V CDR1 and CDR2: KGHSH, LQKENI. The CDR3 is made up of 15 amino acids. V shed 2 bases, J shed 4 bases, and the junction held 3 bases outside the gene matches.

The chain combines TRBV19 with TRBJ1-6; no definite D call. Trimming took 5 bases from V and 7 from J, leaving 27 bases between them. This CDR3 has 19 residues. Per the germline V gene, CDR1 is LNHDA and CDR2 is SQIVND (reference sequence). CDR3 residues: CASSPSPSRRLQWNSPLHF. The CDR3 DNA follows: TGTGCCAGTAGTCCTTCCCCATCCAGGCGTCTGCAGTGGAATTCACCCCTCCACTTT. The full variable domain, rest sourced from reference TRBV19 and TRBJ1-6, is DGGITQSPKYLFRKEGQNVTLSCEQNLNHDAMYWYRQDPGQGLRLIYYSQIVNDFQKGDIAEGYSVSREKKESFPLTVTSAQKNPTAFYLCASSPSPSRRLQWNSPLHFGNGTRLTVT.